The rows below give T cell receptor beta chains drawn from one sample of a study of control samples from healthy donors and cancer patients. Method: immunoSEQ multiplex PCR; TCRdb's copy keeps in-frame clones and lacks some. The data show approximately 10,000 clones, around 90% seen once. Sequencing was carried out using PBMCs. These TCRs come from a man in his fifties or sixties with colorectal cancer. Both conserved end residues are part of each CDR3.

j_gene: TRBJ1-1
len: 14
v_gene: TRBV5-4
CDR3aa: CASSLVGGDTEAFF

j_gene: TRBJ2-3
len: 16
v_gene: TRBV4-2
CDR3aa: CASSQERRGGTDTQYF

j_gene: TRBJ1-4
len: 13
v_gene: TRBV5-1
CDR3aa: CASSPDRNEKLFF

j_gene: TRBJ2-3
len: 19
v_gene: TRBV4-1
CDR3aa: CASSLKVSVRGESTDTQYF

j_gene: TRBJ2-7
len: 14
v_gene: TRBV5-1
CDR3aa: CASSLVQGTYEQYF

j_gene: TRBJ1-2
len: 13
v_gene: TRBV11-2
CDR3aa: CASSSHGPEGYTF

j_gene: TRBJ2-2
len: 16
v_gene: TRBV28
CDR3aa: CASARTSRLGAGELFF

j_gene: TRBJ2-7
len: 14
v_gene: TRBV10-3
CDR3aa: CAISDQGTTYEQYF

j_gene: TRBJ2-7
len: 15
v_gene: TRBV19
CDR3aa: CASSINHGTGNEQYF

j_gene: TRBJ2-7
len: 16
v_gene: TRBV28
CDR3aa: CASSIGQGFSGYEQYF

j_gene: TRBJ1-4
len: 14
v_gene: TRBV19
CDR3aa: CASTRFSANEKLFF

j_gene: TRBJ2-7
len: 15
v_gene: TRBV29-1
CDR3aa: CSVERITTGSGEQYF

j_gene: TRBJ2-1
len: 17
v_gene: TRBV28
CDR3aa: CASSLSPRWTGDNEQFF

j_gene: TRBJ1-2
len: 14
v_gene: TRBV6-5
CDR3aa: CASSYTGAIYGYTF

j_gene: TRBJ1-2
len: 23
v_gene: TRBV30
CDR3aa: CAWSVELTLGSRRDTVLGYGYTF

j_gene: TRBJ2-2
len: 20
v_gene: TRBV4-1
CDR3aa: CASSPEVLAGGRLNTGELFF

j_gene: TRBJ1-4
len: 13
v_gene: TRBV5-5
CDR3aa: CASSLETVEKLFF

j_gene: TRBJ2-3
len: 19
v_gene: TRBV21-1
CDR3aa: CASSKASGLAFTSTDTQYF

j_gene: TRBJ1-3
len: 15
v_gene: TRBV5-6
CDR3aa: CASSGRDNSGNTIYF

j_gene: TRBJ1-4
len: 17
v_gene: TRBV4-3
CDR3aa: CASSQDVRTGRGEKLFF

j_gene: TRBJ1-1
len: 15
v_gene: TRBV7-2
CDR3aa: CASSLGPTMGTEAFF

j_gene: TRBJ1-3
len: 16
v_gene: TRBV28
CDR3aa: CASTSTGVQSGNTIYF

j_gene: TRBJ1-3
len: 13
v_gene: TRBV30
CDR3aa: CAWRRDRENTIYF

j_gene: TRBJ1-2
len: 11
v_gene: TRBV28
CDR3aa: CASSRLYGYTF

j_gene: TRBJ1-1
len: 15
v_gene: TRBV27
CDR3aa: CASSLVGQKNAEAFF

j_gene: TRBJ1-2
len: 15
v_gene: TRBV28
CDR3aa: CASSGQGVGNYGYTF

j_gene: TRBJ2-2
len: 13
v_gene: TRBV9
CDR3aa: CASSVGGHGELFF

j_gene: TRBJ2-7
len: 13
v_gene: TRBV5-1
CDR3aa: CASSLRGDYEQYF

j_gene: TRBJ1-2
len: 14
v_gene: TRBV6-4
CDR3aa: CASSDTDRGLGYTF